This T cell receptor (beta chain) appears in the sequencing data of a study of blood T cell repertoires in COVID-19. Looking at the study overall: Samples of COVID-19 (acute and convalescent) were obtained from the United States, Italy and Spain. T cells, B-cell-depleted T cells, or PBMCs provided the cDNA or gDNA that served as material.

Profiling relied on immunoSEQ multiplex PCR, and the TCRdb table lists in-frame clones only, not all of them. Here the sample spans 250,000 to 300,000 clones, about 90% being singletons. V shed 2 bases and J 6 bases; nucleotides not matched to a gene: 5. The CDR3 is made up of 15 amino acids. Germline V gene lookup returns CDR1 SGDLS and CDR2 YYNGEE. Patients from Seattle were sampled longitudinally, starting during active infection. The material sequenced was peripheral blood. J is TRBJ1-5 and V is TRBV9, with TRBD1 identical over 10 bases. The clonotype comes from a woman in her thirties with COVID-19, enrolled during active disease. This CDR3 is CASSVGTGVSQPQHF. In DNA form, the CDR3 reads TGTGCCAGCAGCGTTGGGACAGGGGTGAGTCAGCCCCAGCATTTT.